Listed below are T cell receptor beta chains from one sample, sequenced in a study of neoadjuvant anti-PD-1 for oral cavity cancer. Clones were read by immunoSEQ multiplex PCR, and TCRdb kept only the in-frame ones, dropping some. Here the sample spans approximately 83,000 clones, less than 85% being singletons. The source was PBMCs, collected before nivolumab (anti-PD-1) treatment. The origin of the receptors is a person between 35 and 79 years old with oral cavity squamous cell carcinoma. CDR3s include the opening cysteine and the closing phenylalanine or tryptophan. D genes are given only for firm matches. For some rows the clone size is stated as once, few or many, or as a class when expanded; others skip it.

cdr3_aa: CASSPNTGELFF
cdr3_nt: TGTGCCAGCAGCCCAAACACCGGGGAGCTGTTTTTT
clone_size: -
v_call: TRBV9
j_call: TRBJ2-2
d_call: -

cdr3_aa: CATSRDRRETSTDTQYF
cdr3_nt: TGTGCCACCAGCAGAGATAGGCGGGAGACGAGCACAGATACGCAGTATTTT
clone_size: -
v_call: TRBV15
j_call: TRBJ2-3
d_call: TRBD2

cdr3_aa: CASSQEGQGGQPQHF
cdr3_nt: TGCGCCAGCAGCCAAGAGGGGCAGGGGGGTCAGCCCCAGCATTTT
clone_size: -
v_call: TRBV4-1
j_call: TRBJ1-5
d_call: TRBD1

cdr3_aa: CASSYSAGLYEQYF
cdr3_nt: TGTGCCAGCAGTTACTCAGCAGGGTTGTACGAGCAGTACTTC
clone_size: -
v_call: TRBV6-6
j_call: TRBJ2-7
d_call: -

cdr3_aa: CASSPPGLADYEQYF
cdr3_nt: TGTGCCAGCTCACCACCGGGACTAGCGGATTACGAGCAGTACTTC
clone_size: -
v_call: TRBV18
j_call: TRBJ2-7
d_call: TRBD2

cdr3_aa: CASGFAGSNQPQHF
cdr3_nt: TGTGCCAGTGGGTTTGCGGGGAGCAATCAGCCCCAGCATTTT
clone_size: once
v_call: TRBV19
j_call: TRBJ1-5
d_call: -

cdr3_aa: CASSLGLAGNEQFF
cdr3_nt: TGTGCCAGCAGCCTGGGACTAGCGGGCAATGAGCAGTTCTTC
clone_size: -
v_call: TRBV7-3
j_call: TRBJ2-1
d_call: TRBD2

cdr3_aa: CATSREVNEQFF
cdr3_nt: TGTGCCACCAGCAGAGAAGTGAATGAGCAGTTCTTC
clone_size: -
v_call: TRBV15
j_call: TRBJ2-1
d_call: -

cdr3_aa: CASLLAGDISYEQYF
cdr3_nt: TGTGCCAGTTTACTAGCGGGAGATATATCCTACGAGCAGTACTTC
clone_size: -
v_call: TRBV6-1
j_call: TRBJ2-7
d_call: TRBD2

cdr3_aa: CASSYLGMGGEKLFF
cdr3_nt: TGTGCCAGCAGTTACCTAGGGATGGGGGGTGAAAAACTGTTTTTT
clone_size: -
v_call: TRBV6-6
j_call: TRBJ1-4
d_call: -

cdr3_aa: CASSQEGGTSPFYEQYF
cdr3_nt: TGTGCCAGCAGCCAAGAAGGCGGGACATCCCCCTTCTACGAGCAGTACTTC
clone_size: -
v_call: TRBV4-2
j_call: TRBJ2-7
d_call: -

cdr3_aa: CASSQGLAGAYNEQFF
cdr3_nt: TGCGCCAGCAGCCAAGGTCTAGCGGGAGCCTACAATGAGCAGTTCTTC
clone_size: -
v_call: TRBV4-1
j_call: TRBJ2-1
d_call: TRBD2

cdr3_aa: CASRETNYGYTF
cdr3_nt: TGTGCCAGCAGGGAGACCAACTATGGCTACACCTTC
clone_size: -
v_call: TRBV6-5
j_call: TRBJ1-2
d_call: -

cdr3_aa: CASSPRPGQWNEQYF
cdr3_nt: TGCGCCAGCAGCCCACGACCGGGACAGTGGAACGAGCAGTACTTC
clone_size: few
v_call: TRBV5-1
j_call: TRBJ2-7
d_call: TRBD1

cdr3_aa: CAYLPGQGWSTDTQYF
cdr3_nt: TGTGCCTATCTTCCGGGACAGGGCTGGAGCACAGATACGCAGTATTTT
clone_size: -
v_call: TRBV30
j_call: TRBJ2-3
d_call: TRBD1

cdr3_aa: CSVRDQETQYF
cdr3_nt: TGCAGCGTCCGAGATCAAGAGACCCAGTACTTC
clone_size: -
v_call: TRBV29-1
j_call: TRBJ2-5
d_call: -

cdr3_aa: CASNPTGLRGETQYF
cdr3_nt: TGTGCCAGCAACCCTACCGGGCTGAGGGGTGAGACCCAGTACTTC
clone_size: -
v_call: TRBV6-1
j_call: TRBJ2-5
d_call: -

cdr3_aa: CASSLARETYNEQFF
cdr3_nt: TGTGCCAGCAGCTTAGCCCGGGAAACCTACAATGAGCAGTTCTTC
clone_size: -
v_call: TRBV11-2
j_call: TRBJ2-1
d_call: -

cdr3_aa: CASSLGSTDTQYF
cdr3_nt: TGTGCCAGCAGTTTGGGGAGCACAGATACGCAGTATTTT
clone_size: -
v_call: TRBV28
j_call: TRBJ2-3
d_call: -

cdr3_aa: CASSVRTGGYEQYF
cdr3_nt: TGTGCCAGCAGTGTACGGACAGGGGGCTACGAGCAGTACTTC
clone_size: -
v_call: TRBV6-5
j_call: TRBJ2-7
d_call: TRBD1

cdr3_aa: CSSGDPYEQYF
cdr3_nt: TGCAGTTCCGGTGACCCCTACGAGCAGTACTTC
clone_size: -
v_call: TRBV20-1
j_call: TRBJ2-7
d_call: -

cdr3_aa: CASSPTRRGGGYTF
cdr3_nt: TGTGCCAGCAGTCCTACCCGCAGGGGAGGTGGCTACACCTTC
clone_size: -
v_call: TRBV28
j_call: TRBJ1-2
d_call: -

cdr3_aa: CASRQGATSGELFF
cdr3_nt: TGTGCCAGCCGGCAGGGGGCAACTAGCGGGGAGCTGTTTTTT
clone_size: -
v_call: TRBV2
j_call: TRBJ2-2
d_call: TRBD1

cdr3_aa: CASSPGLSDNEQFF
cdr3_nt: TGCGCCAGCAGCCCGGGACTATCTGACAATGAGCAGTTCTTC
clone_size: -
v_call: TRBV5-1
j_call: TRBJ2-1
d_call: TRBD2

cdr3_aa: CASSPSTDTQYF
cdr3_nt: TGTGCCAGCAGCCCAAGCACAGATACGCAGTATTTT
clone_size: -
v_call: TRBV7-6
j_call: TRBJ2-3
d_call: -

cdr3_aa: CASSPLDQETQYF
cdr3_nt: TGCGCCAGCAGCCCTTTGGACCAAGAGACCCAGTACTTC
clone_size: -
v_call: TRBV5-1
j_call: TRBJ2-5
d_call: -

cdr3_aa: CASSEDGWRDEQYF
cdr3_nt: TGCGCCAGCAGTGAGGACGGGTGGAGGGACGAGCAGTACTTC
clone_size: medium-sized
v_call: TRBV10-1
j_call: TRBJ2-7
d_call: -

cdr3_aa: CASTPQQGEGWTEAFF
cdr3_nt: TGTGCCAGTACCCCACAACAGGGAGAAGGTTGGACTGAAGCTTTCTTT
clone_size: few
v_call: TRBV19
j_call: TRBJ1-1
d_call: -

cdr3_aa: CASRADTYEQYF
cdr3_nt: TGTGCCAGCAGGGCAGATACCTACGAGCAGTACTTC
clone_size: -
v_call: TRBV25-1
j_call: TRBJ2-7
d_call: -

cdr3_aa: CASKSLGSTNEKLFF
cdr3_nt: TGTGCCAGCAAGTCTTTGGGTTCAACTAATGAAAAACTGTTTTTT
clone_size: -
v_call: TRBV2
j_call: TRBJ1-4
d_call: -